One and the same sample provided the 9 T cell receptor beta chains below, sequenced in a study of cytomegalovirus exposure and HLA in healthy donors. The PCR was carried out with 60 Vbeta primers and 13 Jbeta primers. Profiling relied on immunoSEQ multiplex PCR, and the TCRdb table lists in-frame clones only, not all of them. Of 150,000 to 200,000 clones in the sample, approximately 85% were seen once. Sequencing input: PBMCs. The receptors derive from a man younger than 35 in good health and CMV-seropositive.

The chain combines TRBV29-1 with TRBJ1-1; TRBD1 matches at 7 bases. The CDR3 is made up of 15 amino acids. With 5 bases clipped from V and 1 base from J, the junction kept 10 bases outside the gene matches. Germline V gene lookup returns CDR1 SQVTM and CDR2 ANQGSEA. CDR3 residues: CSVPQGEFPNTEAFF. The CDR3 nucleotides read TGCAGCGTTCCCCAGGGGGAATTTCCGAACACTGAAGCTTTCTTT.

V usage is TRBV29-1 and J usage is TRBJ2-4; 8 nucleotides align to TRBD1. The CDR3 extends over 12 amino acids. Germline V gene lookup returns CDR1 SQVTM and CDR2 ANQGSEA. Trimming took 6 bases from V and 8 from J; bases not matched to a gene: 6. CDR3 residues: CSVTGVRDIQYF. Written as DNA, the CDR3 is TGCAGCGTGACAGGGGTAAGAGACATTCAGTACTTC. Full variable domain (rest looked up from reference TRBV29-1 and TRBJ2-4): SAVISQKPSRDICQRGTSLTIQCQVDSQVTMMFWYRQQPGQSLTLIATANQGSEATYESGFVIDKFPISRPNLTFSTLTVSNMSPEDSSIYLCSVTGVRDIQYFGAGTRLSVL.

The V gene is TRBV7-2, the J gene TRBJ2-5; 8 bases map to TRBD2. V was pared by 5 bases and J by 9 bases, with 8 bases of the junction left unmatched. This CDR3 spans 13 amino acids. CDR1 and CDR2 from the germline V gene are SGHTA and FQGNSA. The CDR3 here is CASSRGGAEAQYF. The CDR3 nucleotides read TGTGCCAGCAGCCGGGGGGGGGCGGAGGCCCAGTACTTC.

This clone was counted only a few times. The V call is TRBV6-1, the J call TRBJ2-6; 9 nucleotides align to TRBD2. Trimming took 2 bases from V and 4 from J; bases not matched to a gene: 12. Germline assignment: CDR1 MNHNS and CDR2 SASEGT. The CDR3 has 19 residues. CDR3 sequence (DNA): TGTGCCAGCAGTGAATTTTGGCTAGCGGGGAGAAAGGGGGCCAACGTCCTGACTTTC. It translates to CASSEFWLAGRKGANVLTF.

J is TRBJ2-1 and V is TRBV11-2; D uncertain. CDR3 length: 13 residues. Germline values: CDR1 SGHAT, CDR2 FQNNGV. V lost 7 bases to trimming and J lost 0 bases, with 7 bases between them. This CDR3 reads CASTPGSYNEQFF. The CDR3 DNA follows: TGTGCCAGCACACCGGGCTCCTACAATGAGCAGTTCTTC.

The rearrangement joins TRBV18 to TRBJ2-1; TRBD2 matches at 9 bases. Germline lookup yields CDR1 KGHSH and CDR2 LQKENI. The trim removed 3 bases at V and 7 bases at J, leaving 10 bases unmatched. The CDR3 is 16 residues long. The CDR3 coding sequence is TGTGCCAGCTCACCCCAGCCGCTAGCGGGGAAGAATGAGCAGTTCTTC. This translates into CASSPQPLAGKNEQFF.

The J gene is TRBJ2-1, the V gene TRBV7-2; 11 bases fit TRBD2. Germline lookup yields CDR1 SGHTA and CDR2 FQGNSA. The V segment lost 2 bases and the J segment 7 bases; nucleotides outside the gene matches: 10. This CDR3 is built from 17 residues. The CDR3 reads CASSLLAGGPLLNEQFF. The CDR3 DNA sequence: TGTGCCAGCAGCTTATTAGCGGGGGGGCCCCTTTTAAATGAGCAGTTCTTC.

The chain has TRBV5-4 and TRBJ2-7; possible D gene TRBD1, 6 bases. Looked up from germline, CDR1 is SGHNT and CDR2 is YYREEE (reference sequence). This CDR3 is built from 15 residues. V lost 1 base, J lost 4 bases, and 15 bases lay in between. The CDR3 sequence is CASSLIQGRGYEQYF. CDR3 sequence (DNA): TGTGCCAGCAGCTTGATACAGGGACGGGGATACGAGCAGTACTTC.

The chain is built from TRBV27 and TRBJ1-1; no clear D. This CDR3 contains 15 residues. Germline CDR1 MNHEY, CDR2 SMNVEV (reference sequence). V was pared by 0 bases and J by 0 bases, with 8 bases between. The CDR3 bases are TGTGCCAGCAGTTTATCGGGCGTCGTGAACACTGAAGCTTTCTTT. It yields the protein CASSLSGVVNTEAFF.